These 3 T cell receptor beta chains originate from one sample sequenced in a study of cytomegalovirus exposure and HLA in healthy donors. The PCR used 60 Vbeta and 13 Jbeta primers. Repertoires were generated with immunoSEQ multiplex PCR, while TCRdb's copy carries only in-frame clones and drops some. Here the sample spans roughly 230,000 clones, about 93% being singletons. Sample: PBMCs. These receptors were collected from a girl aged 2 to 9 in good health and CMV-seronegative.

V gene TRBV27 combines with J gene TRBJ2-2; a possible D gene is TRBD1 (6 bases). Germline values: CDR1 MNHEY, CDR2 SMNVEV (reference sequence). The CDR3 sequence is 17 residues long. V lost 6 bases and J lost 5, with 22 bases in between. The CDR3 loop is CASSPLTGNLVTGELFF. The CDR3 DNA sequence: TGTGCCAGCAGCCCATTAACAGGGAATTTGGTTACCGGGGAGCTGTTTTTT.

This clone was seen a single time. J is TRBJ1-1 and V is TRBV6-5; 7 nucleotides line up with TRBD1. Germline V gene lookup returns CDR1 MNHEY and CDR2 SVGAGI. J was trimmed by 5 bases and V by 4 bases; bases with no gene match: 7. The CDR3 length is 14 residues. The CDR3 protein is CASSSRQGSTEAFF. CDR3 nucleotides: TGTGCCAGCAGTTCTCGACAGGGCTCTACTGAAGCTTTCTTT.

This rearrangement joins TRBV6-5 to TRBJ2-3; possibly TRBD2 for D (6 bases). CDR3 size: 15 residues. CDR1 is MNHEY, CDR2 SVGAGI, per germline. V shed 2 bases and J shed 0 bases, with 9 bases lying between them. The chain's CDR3 is CASSYGGVSTDTQYF. CDR3 bases: TGTGCCAGCAGTTACGGCGGGGTGAGCACAGATACGCAGTATTTT.